What follows are 9 T cell receptor beta chains derived from one specimen sequenced in a study of cytomegalovirus exposure and HLA in healthy donors. PCR was performed using 60 Vbeta and 13 Jbeta primers. Method: immunoSEQ multiplex PCR; TCRdb's copy keeps in-frame clones and lacks some. The sample includes under 150,000 clones, roughly three fifths of them seen just once. The sample comprised PBMCs. These receptors were taken from a woman aged 40 to 50 in good health and CMV-seropositive.

This clone was seen a few times. The rearrangement links TRBV28 to TRBJ1-3, with D unclear. With 5 bases removed from V and 10 bases from J, the gap between germline ends came to 12 bases. The CDR3 covers 12 residues. Looked up from germline, CDR1 is MDHEN and CDR2 is SYDVKM. DNA for the CDR3: TGTGCCAGCAGTCCCGGGTCGGGGACCATATATTTT. Its translation is CASSPGSGTIYF. Drawing the rest from reference TRBV28 and TRBJ1-3, the complete variable domain is DVKVTQSSRYLVKRTGEKVFLECVQDMDHENMFWYRQDPGLGLRLIYFSYDVKMKEKGDIPEGYSVSREKKERFSLILESASTNQTSMYLCASSPGSGTIYFGEGSWLTVV.

This clone was detected only a few times. The V gene is TRBV4-3, the J gene TRBJ1-1; 9 bases are a match to TRBD1. J was trimmed by 5 bases and V by 1 base; bases with no gene match: 5. The germline CDR1 and CDR2 sequences are LGHNA and YSLEER. This CDR3 region has 15 residues. The CDR3 DNA follows: TGCGCCAGCAGCCAAGGACAGGGGGGATGGACTGAAGCTTTCTTT. Amino acids: CASSQGQGGWTEAFF.

This chain uses TRBV18 with TRBJ2-3, with 9 bases fitting TRBD2. The CDR3 is 15 amino acids. Germline CDR1 KGHSH, CDR2 LQKENI. The V and J ends lost 2 bases and 2 bases, in that order; junction bases with no gene match: 2. The CDR3 DNA reads as TGTGCCAGCTCACCAGCTAGCGGGAACACAGATACGCAGTATTTT. Amino acid sequence: CASSPASGNTDTQYF.

The chain links TRBV29-1 to TRBJ2-5; 9 bases match TRBD1. There are 14 residues in the CDR3. V shed 7 bases and J 5 bases; nucleotides not matched to a gene: 11. Per the germline V gene, CDR1 is SQVTM and CDR2 is ANQGSEA. The CDR3 protein is CSDSRQGVRETQYF. CDR3 DNA: TGCAGCGACAGTCGACAGGGGGTGAGGGAGACCCAGTACTTC.

The chain combines TRBV19 with TRBJ2-1; D might be TRBD2 (6 bases). The ends were cut back, 6 bases at V and 0 bases at J, with 12 bases in the middle. The V gene's germline CDR1 is LNHDA and CDR2 SQIVND (reference sequence). This CDR3 is 15 amino acids long. Here the CDR3 DNA reads TGTGCCAGTAGGGCCGGGAGCCTCTCCTACAATGAGCAGTTCTTC. It specifies CASRAGSLSYNEQFF.

This clone was observed a few times. The rearrangement uses TRBV11-2 and TRBJ2-2; TRBD2 matches at 10 bases. With 2 bases clipped from V and 4 bases from J, the junction kept 7 bases outside the gene matches. CDR1 is SGHAT and CDR2 is FQNNGV in the germline V gene. This CDR3 has 17 residues. CDR3 bases: TGTGCCAGCAGCTTACCTAGCGGGAGTTTTGGCACCGGGGAGCTGTTTTTT. Amino acids: CASSLPSGSFGTGELFF.

The chain carries TRBV6-5 and TRBJ1-2, with a weak D call TRBD1 (5 bases). Germline V CDR1 and CDR2: MNHEY, SVGAGI. V lost 4 bases, J lost 7 bases, and 19 bases lay in between. The CDR3 sequence is 15 residues long. CDR3 residues: CASSSLASGIRGYTF. CDR3 nucleotide sequence: TGTGCCAGCAGTTCGTTGGCCTCAGGGATCCGTGGCTACACCTTC.

This clone occurred a few times. The chain combines TRBV10-1 with TRBJ2-1; 7 nucleotides align to TRBD2. CDR3 length equals 16 residues. Germline V gene data show CDR1 as WNHNN and CDR2 as SYGVQD (reference sequence). In DNA, the CDR3 is TGCGCAACCACGTCGGAGCGGGAACCCGTTGGCGATGAGCAGTTCTTC. Amino acid sequence: CATTSEREPVGDEQFF.

The chain joins TRBV28 to TRBJ1-1, with 7 nucleotides matching TRBD1. This CDR3 is 15 amino acids long. Trimming removed 8 bases from V and 2 bases from J; junction bases left unmatched: 11. The germline gives CDR1 MDHEN, CDR2 SYDVKM. CDR3 in DNA: TGTGCCAGCCCCGGGGCAGGGGGGATCAACACTGAAGCTTTCTTT. This codes for CASPGAGGINTEAFF.